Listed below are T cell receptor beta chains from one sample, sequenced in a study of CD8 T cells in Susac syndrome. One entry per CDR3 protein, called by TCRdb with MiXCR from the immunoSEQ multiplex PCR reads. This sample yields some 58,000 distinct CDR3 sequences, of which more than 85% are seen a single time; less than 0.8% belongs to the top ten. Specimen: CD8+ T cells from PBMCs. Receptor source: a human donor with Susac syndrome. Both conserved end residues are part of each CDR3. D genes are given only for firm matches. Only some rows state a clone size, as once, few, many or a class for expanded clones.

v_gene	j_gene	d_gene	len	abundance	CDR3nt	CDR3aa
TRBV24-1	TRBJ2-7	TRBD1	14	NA	TGTGCCACCAGTGGAGCTGGGACAGGCTACGAGCAGTACTTC	CATSGAGTGYEQYF
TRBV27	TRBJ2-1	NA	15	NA	TGTGCCAGCAGTTTATGGCCGGGAGCCAGGGATGAGCAGTTCTTC	CASSLWPGARDEQFF
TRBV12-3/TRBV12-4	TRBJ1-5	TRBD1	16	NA	TGTGCCAGCAGCCACAGCCGGGACAGGGTTAAACAGCCCCAGCATTTT	CASSHSRDRVKQPQHF
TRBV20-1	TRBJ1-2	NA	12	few	TGCAGTGCTAGTCAGGGTGTCTATGGCTACACCTTC	CSASQGVYGYTF
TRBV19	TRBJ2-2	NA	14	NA	TGTGCCAGTAGTAGGAGGGCCCTGGGCGGGGAGCTGTTTTTT	CASSRRALGGELFF
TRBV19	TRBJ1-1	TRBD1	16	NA	TGTGCCAGTAGTATCACCTTCCCGGATTGGACAGGGGGAGCTTTCTTT	CASSITFPDWTGGAFF
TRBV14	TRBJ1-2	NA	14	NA	TGTGCCAGCAGCCAAGACCTAACGAACTATGGCTACACCTTC	CASSQDLTNYGYTF
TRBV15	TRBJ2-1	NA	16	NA	TGTGCCACCAGCAGAGATTTGTTGAGGGCCAACAATGAGCAGTTCTTC	CATSRDLLRANNEQFF
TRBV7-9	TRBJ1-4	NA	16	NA	TGTGCCAGCAGTGACCTGGCCCAGGGAACTAATGAAAAACTGTTTTTT	CASSDLAQGTNEKLFF
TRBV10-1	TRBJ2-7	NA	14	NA	TGCGCCAGCAGTGAACGGCCTAGCTCCTACGAGCAGTACTTC	CASSERPSSYEQYF
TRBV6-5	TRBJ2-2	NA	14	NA	TGTGCCAGCAGTTACGAGGGGGGAGCGGGGGAGCTGTTTTTT	CASSYEGGAGELFF
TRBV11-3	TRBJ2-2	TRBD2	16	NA	TGTGCCAGCAGCACGCGAGGACTAGCGGGTACCGGGGAGCTGTTTTTT	CASSTRGLAGTGELFF
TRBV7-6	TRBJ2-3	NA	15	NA	TGTGCCAGCAGCTTTCGGGGGCGGCACACAGATACGCAGTATTTT	CASSFRGRHTDTQYF
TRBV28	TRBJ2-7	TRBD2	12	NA	TGTGCCAGCAGTCCCCCGGGAGGGGAGCAGTACTTC	CASSPPGGEQYF
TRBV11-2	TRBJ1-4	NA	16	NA	TGTGCCAGCAGCTTAGTAGGGGTAGTGACTAATGAAAAACTGTTTTTT	CASSLVGVVTNEKLFF
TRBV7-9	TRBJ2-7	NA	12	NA	TGTGCCAGCAGCCCCCGGACCTTCCCCGGGGACTTC	CASSPRTFPGDF
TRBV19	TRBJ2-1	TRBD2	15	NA	TGTGCCAGTAGTTGGACTAGCGGGGGGACGAATGAGCAGTTCTTC	CASSWTSGGTNEQFF